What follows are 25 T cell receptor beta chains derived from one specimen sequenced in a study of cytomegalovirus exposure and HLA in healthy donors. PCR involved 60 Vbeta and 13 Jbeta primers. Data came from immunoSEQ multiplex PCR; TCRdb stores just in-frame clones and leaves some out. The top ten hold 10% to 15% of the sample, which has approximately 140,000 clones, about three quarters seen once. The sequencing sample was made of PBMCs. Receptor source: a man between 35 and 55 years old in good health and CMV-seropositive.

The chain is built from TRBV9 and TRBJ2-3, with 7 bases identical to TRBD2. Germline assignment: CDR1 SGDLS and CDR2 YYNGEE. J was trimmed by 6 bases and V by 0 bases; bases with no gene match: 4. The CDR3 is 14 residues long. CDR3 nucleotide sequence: TGTGCCAGCAGCGTAGGGAATAGCGGGGATACGCAGTATTTT. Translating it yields CASSVGNSGDTQYF.

The CDR3 coding sequence is TGCGCCAGCAGCTTGGGAGGGACAGGGAGGGAGCAGTACTTC. Its protein is CASSLGGTGREQYF. J is TRBJ2-7 and V is TRBV5-1; 9 bases line up with TRBD1. CDR3 size: 14 residues. The V gene's germline CDR1 is SGHRS and CDR2 YFSETQ. The junction had 5 bases not matched to a gene; V was cut back by 0 bases and J by 7 bases.

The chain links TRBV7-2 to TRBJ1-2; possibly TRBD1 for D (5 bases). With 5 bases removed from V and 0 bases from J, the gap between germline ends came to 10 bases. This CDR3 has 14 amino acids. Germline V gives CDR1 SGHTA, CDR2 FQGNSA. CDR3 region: CASSVTGANYGYTF. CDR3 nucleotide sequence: TGTGCCAGCAGCGTGACGGGGGCTAACTATGGCTACACCTTC.

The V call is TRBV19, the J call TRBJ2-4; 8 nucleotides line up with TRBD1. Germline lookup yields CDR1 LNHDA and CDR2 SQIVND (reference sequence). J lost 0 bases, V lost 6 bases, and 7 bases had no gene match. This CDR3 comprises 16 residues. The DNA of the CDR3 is TGTGCCAGTAGCCAGGGGGCAACACTAGCCAAAAACATTCAGTACTTC. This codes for CASSQGATLAKNIQYF.

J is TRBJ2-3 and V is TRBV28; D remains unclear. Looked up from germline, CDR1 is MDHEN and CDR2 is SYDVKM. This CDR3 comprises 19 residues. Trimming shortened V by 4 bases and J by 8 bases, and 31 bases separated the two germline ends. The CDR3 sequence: CASSYNPPRSSLQQVTQYF. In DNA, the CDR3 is TGTGCCAGCAGTTATAACCCCCCTCGGAGCTCCCTTCAGCAAGTTACGCAGTATTTT.

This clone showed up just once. The chain's CDR3 is CASSFGLAGLNTGELFF. The CDR3 nucleotides read TGCGCCAGCAGCTTCGGACTAGCGGGATTGAACACCGGGGAGCTGTTTTTT. The V call is TRBV5-1, the J call TRBJ2-2; 12 positions match TRBD2. The germline V gene encodes CDR1 SGHRS and CDR2 YFSETQ. With V trimmed by 2 bases and J by 1 base, 3 bases remained unmatched. The CDR3 has 17 amino acids.

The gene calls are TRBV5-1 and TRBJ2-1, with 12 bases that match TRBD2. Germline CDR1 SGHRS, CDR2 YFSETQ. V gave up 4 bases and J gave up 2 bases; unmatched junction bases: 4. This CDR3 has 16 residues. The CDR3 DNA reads TGCGCCAGCAGCACAACTAGCGGGAGGACCTACAATGAGCAGTTCTTC. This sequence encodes CASSTTSGRTYNEQFF.

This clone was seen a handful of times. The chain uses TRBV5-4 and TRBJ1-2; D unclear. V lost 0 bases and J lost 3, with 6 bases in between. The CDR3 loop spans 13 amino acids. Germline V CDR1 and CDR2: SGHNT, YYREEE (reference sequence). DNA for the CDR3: TGTGCCAGCAGCTTGGAGCGGGACTATGGCTACACCTTC. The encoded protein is CASSLERDYGYTF.

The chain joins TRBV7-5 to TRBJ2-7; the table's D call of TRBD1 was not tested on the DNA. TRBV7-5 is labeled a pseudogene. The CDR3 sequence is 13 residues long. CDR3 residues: CVRSGPGSYEQYF. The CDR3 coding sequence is TGTGTCAGAAGCGGGCCAGGTTCCTACGAGCAGTACTTC.

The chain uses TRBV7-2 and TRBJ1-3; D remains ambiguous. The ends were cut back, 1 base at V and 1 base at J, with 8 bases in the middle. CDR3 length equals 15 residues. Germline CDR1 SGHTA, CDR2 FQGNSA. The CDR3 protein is CASSLESRSGNTIYF. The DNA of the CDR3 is TGTGCCAGCAGCTTAGAATCCCGGTCTGGAAACACCATATATTTT.

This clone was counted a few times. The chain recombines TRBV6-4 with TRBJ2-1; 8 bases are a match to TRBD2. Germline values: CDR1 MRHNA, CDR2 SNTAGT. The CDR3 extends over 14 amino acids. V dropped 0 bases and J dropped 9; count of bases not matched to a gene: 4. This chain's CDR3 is CASSDSGTSVEQFF. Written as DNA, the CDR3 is TGTGCCAGCAGTGACTCGGGGACTAGTGTTGAGCAGTTCTTC.

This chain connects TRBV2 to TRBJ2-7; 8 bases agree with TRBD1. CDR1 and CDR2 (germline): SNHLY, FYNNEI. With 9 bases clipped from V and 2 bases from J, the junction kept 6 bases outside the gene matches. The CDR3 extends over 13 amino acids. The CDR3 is CASQVRGPYEQYF. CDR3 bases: TGTGCCAGTCAAGTCAGGGGGCCCTACGAGCAGTACTTC.

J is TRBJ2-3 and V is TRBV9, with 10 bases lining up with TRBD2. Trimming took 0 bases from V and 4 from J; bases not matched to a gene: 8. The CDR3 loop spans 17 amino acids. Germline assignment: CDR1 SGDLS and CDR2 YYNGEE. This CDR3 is CASSVDQREGRADTQYF. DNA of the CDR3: TGTGCCAGCAGCGTAGATCAGCGGGAGGGCCGCGCAGATACGCAGTATTTT.

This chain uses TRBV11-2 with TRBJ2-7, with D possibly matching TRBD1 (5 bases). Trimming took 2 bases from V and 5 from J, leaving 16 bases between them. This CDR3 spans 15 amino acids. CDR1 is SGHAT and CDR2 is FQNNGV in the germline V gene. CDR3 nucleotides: TGTGCCAGCAGCTTATCAGTGGCGCAGGGCCACGAGCAGTACTTC. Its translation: CASSLSVAQGHEQYF.

The DNA of the CDR3 is TGTGCCAGCAGTTCTACAGCGAACACTGAAGCTTTCTTT. As protein: CASSSTANTEAFF. The chain is built from TRBV2 and TRBJ1-1; D remains ambiguous. The V and J ends lost 5 bases and 1 base respectively, with 8 bases between them. CDR1 and CDR2 from the germline V gene are SNHLY and FYNNEI. CDR3 length: 13 residues. Drawing the rest from reference TRBV2 and TRBJ1-1, the complete variable domain is EPEVTQTPSHQVTQMGQEVILRCVPISNHLYFYWYRQILGQKVEFLVSFYNNEISEKSEIFDDQFSVERPDGSNFTLKIRSTKLEDSAMYFCASSSTANTEAFFGQGTRLTVV.

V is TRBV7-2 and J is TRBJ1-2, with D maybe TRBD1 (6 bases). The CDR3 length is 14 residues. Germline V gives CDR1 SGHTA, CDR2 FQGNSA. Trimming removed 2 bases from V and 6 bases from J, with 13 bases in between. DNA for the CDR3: TGTGCCAGCAGCTTAAGGAAGGGGGACGATGGCTACACCTTC. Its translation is CASSLRKGDDGYTF.

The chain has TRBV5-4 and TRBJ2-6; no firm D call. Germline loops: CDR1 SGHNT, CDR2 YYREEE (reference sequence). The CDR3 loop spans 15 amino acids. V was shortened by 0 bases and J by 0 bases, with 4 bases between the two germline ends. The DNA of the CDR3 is TGTGCCAGCAGCTTGGCTAACTCTGGGGCCAACGTCCTGACTTTC. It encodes CASSLANSGANVLTF.

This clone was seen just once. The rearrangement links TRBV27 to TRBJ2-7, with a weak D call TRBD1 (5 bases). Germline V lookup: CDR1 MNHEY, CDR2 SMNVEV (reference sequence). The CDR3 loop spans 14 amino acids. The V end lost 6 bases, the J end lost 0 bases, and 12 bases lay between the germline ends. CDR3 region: CASRRQLSSYEQYF. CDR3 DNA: TGTGCCAGCAGGAGACAGCTTAGCTCCTACGAGCAGTACTTC.

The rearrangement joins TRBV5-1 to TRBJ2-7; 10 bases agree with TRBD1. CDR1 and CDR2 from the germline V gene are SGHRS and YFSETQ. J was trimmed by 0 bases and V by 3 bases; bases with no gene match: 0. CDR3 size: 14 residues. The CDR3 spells CASSWDRGSYEQYF. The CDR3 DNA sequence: TGCGCCAGCAGCTGGGACAGGGGCTCCTACGAGCAGTACTTC.

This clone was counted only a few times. CDR3: CASSHPSGGSFTYEQYF. The CDR3 nucleotides read TGCGCCAGCAGCCACCCCTCGGGGGGAAGCTTCACCTACGAGCAGTACTTC. The chain has TRBV4-1 and TRBJ2-7; TRBD2 matches 7 bases. J lost 2 bases, V lost 3 bases, and 13 bases had no gene match. This CDR3 comprises 17 residues. CDR1 and CDR2 (germline): MGHRA, YSYEKL.

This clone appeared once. CDR3 coding DNA: TGTGCCAGCAGCCCCCCCCTTTCACCCCTCCACTTT. It is translated as CASSPPLSPLHF. J is TRBJ1-6 and V is TRBV14; unclear D gene. This CDR3 has 12 amino acids. Per the germline V gene, CDR1 is SGHDN and CDR2 is FVKESK. Trimming shortened V by 4 bases and J by 9 bases, and 7 bases separated the two germline ends. The entire variable domain, with the rest obtained from reference TRBV14 and TRBJ1-6, is as follows: EAGVTQFPSHSVIEKGQTVTLRCDPISGHDNLYWYRRVMGKEIKFLLHFVKESKQDESGMPNNRFLAERTGGTYSTLKVQPAELEDSGVYFCASSPPLSPLHFGNGTRLTVT.

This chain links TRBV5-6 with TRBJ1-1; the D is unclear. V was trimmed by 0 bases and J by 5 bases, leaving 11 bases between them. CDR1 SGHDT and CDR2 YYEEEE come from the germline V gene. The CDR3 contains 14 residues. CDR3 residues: CASSLVEGRTEAFF. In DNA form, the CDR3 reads TGTGCCAGCAGCTTGGTTGAGGGCAGGACTGAAGCTTTCTTT.

The DNA of the CDR3 is TGTGCCAGCAAAGACCAGGGGGGCTCCTACGAGCAGTACTTC. The encoded protein is CASKDQGGSYEQYF. The rearrangement joins TRBV6-1 to TRBJ2-7, with TRBD1 as a possible D gene (7 bases). The V end was cut by 7 bases, the J end by 0 bases, with 13 bases between. Germline-derived CDR1 and CDR2 are MNHNS and SASEGT. The CDR3 totals 14 residues.

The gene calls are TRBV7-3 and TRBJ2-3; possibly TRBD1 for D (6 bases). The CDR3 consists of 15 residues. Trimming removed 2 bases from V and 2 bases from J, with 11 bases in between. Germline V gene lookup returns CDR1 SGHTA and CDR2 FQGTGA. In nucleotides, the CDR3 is TGTGCCAGCAGCTTAGGTGGGGGCATCACAGATACGCAGTATTTT. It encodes CASSLGGGITDTQYF.

CDR3 protein: CAWSGPLGTSGRARRYEQYF. In DNA form, the CDR3 reads TGTGCCTGGAGTGGGCCGCTCGGAACTAGCGGGAGGGCTCGTCGCTACGAGCAGTACTTC. The rearrangement uses TRBV30 and TRBJ2-7; 13 bases agree with TRBD2. Germline V gives CDR1 GTSNPN, CDR2 SVGIG (reference sequence). This CDR3 region has 20 residues. V shed 1 base and J 3 bases; nucleotides not matched to a gene: 18.